The 27 T cell receptor beta chains below come from one sample, sequenced in a study of graft-versus-host responses after intestinal transplantation. Data came from immunoSEQ multiplex PCR; TCRdb stores just in-frame clones and leaves some out. This table holds about 27,000 clones, 85% to 95% found once. The source was PBMCs, collected 18 days after transplant. The receptor set was obtained from a human patient who received an intestinal transplant, so some T cells may come from the graft donor.

To note about this clone: The germline gene is not matched at one end of the junction; a read error may be the cause. The chain uses TRBV5-5 and TRBJ2-7, with 11 bases identical to TRBD1. CDR1 is SGHKS, CDR2 YYEKEE, per germline (reference sequence). This CDR3 has 11 residues. DNA of the CDR3: TGTGCCAGCAGCTCTCCGGGACAGGGGGTCTTC. Its protein is CASSSPGQGVF.

This rearrangement joins TRBV10-3 to TRBJ2-1; no clear D gene. Trimming stripped 9 bases from V and 3 bases from J, with 15 bases between. There are 14 residues in the CDR3. The germline gives CDR1 ENHRY, CDR2 SYGVKD. CDR3 DNA: TGTGCCATGACGAGTGGGCCAGACTACAATGAGCAGTTCTTC. Translating gives CAMTSGPDYNEQFF.

This clone came up once. V usage is TRBV5-1 and J usage is TRBJ2-1; tentatively, D is TRBD2 (7 bases). CDR1 and CDR2 (germline): SGHRS, YFSETQ. CDR3 length: 15 residues. V was pared by 0 bases and J by 8 bases, with 15 bases between. CDR3 sequence: CASSLDEGGIDEQFF. In DNA form, the CDR3 reads TGCGCCAGCAGCTTGGATGAGGGGGGGATTGATGAGCAGTTCTTC.

This sequence joins TRBV7-2 and TRBJ2-3; TRBD2 aligns across 15 bases. The length of the CDR3 is 19 residues. Per germline, CDR1 SGHTA and CDR2 FQGNSA. The J segment lost 6 bases and the V segment lost 4 bases, leaving 14 bases of the junction unmatched. The CDR3 is CASSWPPGLAGGLGDTQYF. The DNA for the CDR3 is TGTGCCAGCAGCTGGCCCCCCGGACTAGCGGGGGGGCTGGGGGATACGCAGTATTTT.

The chain employs TRBV19 and TRBJ1-2, with D possibly being TRBD1 (5 bases). CDR1 is LNHDA, CDR2 SQIVND, per germline (reference sequence). Deletions cut 3 bases from V and 3 bases from J, with 11 bases between. The CDR3 loop spans 14 amino acids. CDR3: CASSMGQGDYGYTF. In DNA, the CDR3 is TGTGCCAGTAGTATGGGTCAGGGAGACTATGGCTACACCTTC.

The chain has TRBV4-1 and TRBJ2-2; D remains ambiguous. Trimming stripped 3 bases from V and 0 bases from J, with 8 bases between. There are 15 residues in the CDR3. CDR1 and CDR2 (germline): MGHRA, YSYEKL. CDR3 in amino acids: CASSHTGPNTGELFF. In DNA form, the CDR3 reads TGCGCCAGCAGCCACACGGGCCCGAACACCGGGGAGCTGTTTTTT.

V is TRBV10-1 and J is TRBJ2-3, with TRBD1 identical over 7 bases. This CDR3 spans 18 amino acids. V lost 5 bases and J lost 3; bases outside the gene matches: 17. CDR1 and CDR2 (germline): WNHNN, SYGVQD (reference sequence). CDR3 in DNA: TGCGCCAGCAGTCATACTACAGGGGAAGAAACAACAACAGATACGCAGTATTTT. It translates to CASSHTTGEETTTDTQYF.

This chain uses TRBV25-1 with TRBJ2-5; TRBD1 aligns across 10 bases. The CDR3 length is 15 residues. V lost 3 bases to trimming and J lost 5 bases; unmatched junction nucleotides: 6. Per germline, CDR1 MGHDK and CDR2 SYGVNS. The CDR3 sequence is CASSEGQGHGETQYF. The CDR3 DNA reads as TGTGCCAGCAGTGAGGGACAGGGGCATGGGGAGACCCAGTACTTC.

This chain connects TRBV7-8 to TRBJ2-2, with 9 bases that match TRBD2. This CDR3 has 17 residues. V shed 5 bases and J 5 bases; nucleotides not matched to a gene: 12. The germline gives CDR1 SGHVS, CDR2 FQNEAQ. Written as DNA, the CDR3 is TGTGCCAGCAGCCGGGGACGCGGGGGGGCCTTGACCGGGGAGCTGTTTTTT. Translating gives CASSRGRGGALTGELFF. Based on the CDR3 plus reference TRBV7-8 and TRBJ2-2, the full variable domain is GAGVSQSPRYKVAKRGQDVALRCDPISGHVSLFWYQQALGQGPEFLTYFQNEAQLDKSGLPSDRFFAERPEGSVSTLKIQRTQQEDSAVYLCASSRGRGGALTGELFFGEGSRLTVL.

The rearrangement links TRBV21-1 to TRBJ2-2; TRBD2 is the table's D call and was not checked against the DNA. TRBV21-1 has pseudogene status. CDR3 length: 17 residues. The CDR3, as DNA: TGTGCCAGCAGCAAAGAGGTTAGCGGGGGGCCCCCCGGGGAGCTGTTTTTT. This translates into CASSKEVSGGPPGELFF.

The rearrangement uses TRBV7-6 and TRBJ1-4; D gene uncertain. Looked up from germline, CDR1 is SGHVS and CDR2 is FNYEAQ. Trimming left V 5 bases short and J 7 bases short, with 17 bases between. This CDR3 is built from 15 residues. CDR3 amino acids: CASSTSDWVGEKLFF. The CDR3 nucleotides read TGTGCCAGCAGCACGAGCGATTGGGTGGGTGAAAAACTGTTTTTT.

The J gene is TRBJ1-6, the V gene TRBV5-6, with 7 bases fitting TRBD1. The ends lost 6 bases at V and 7 bases at J; junction bases unmatched: 4. Germline loops: CDR1 SGHDT, CDR2 YYEEEE. The CDR3 covers 13 residues. Here the CDR3 DNA reads TGTGCCAGCACCCCGGGACAGAATTCACCCCTCCACTTT. It codes for CASTPGQNSPLHF.

The CDR3 loop reads CASRRRPGEQETQYF. In DNA form, the CDR3 reads TGCGCCAGCAGGCGTAGACCAGGGGAACAAGAGACCCAGTACTTC. V is TRBV5-1 and J is TRBJ2-5; D is possibly TRBD1 (6 bases). This CDR3 is built from 15 residues. Between the trimmed V and J ends, which lost 5 bases and 2 bases, there was a span of 16 bases. Germline CDR1 and CDR2: SGHRS and YFSETQ.

V usage is TRBV4-1 and J usage is TRBJ1-1; D remains ambiguous. This CDR3 has 13 residues. The V end lost 0 bases, the J end lost 7 bases, and 9 bases lay between the germline ends. Germline-derived CDR1 and CDR2 are MGHRA and YSYEKL. CDR3 coding DNA: TGCGCCAGCAGCCAAGATCAGGCAAATGAAGCTTTCTTT. It yields the protein CASSQDQANEAFF.

This clone was seen once. This chain joins TRBV2 and TRBJ2-1; 8 bases align to TRBD2. CDR3 size: 10 residues. Looked up from germline, CDR1 is SNHLY and CDR2 is FYNNEI. V gave up 8 bases and J gave up 10 bases; unmatched junction bases: 1. CDR3 sequence (DNA): TGTGCCAGCTTAGCGGGGGAGCAGTTCTTC. Amino acids: CASLAGEQFF.

This rearrangement joins TRBV5-6 to TRBJ1-2; possible D gene TRBD1, 6 bases. Per the germline V gene, CDR1 is SGHDT and CDR2 is YYEEEE. This CDR3 contains 14 residues. Trimming removed 4 bases from V and 8 bases from J, with 18 bases in between. The DNA of the CDR3 is TGTGCCAGCAGCGGGGGGGGCGGCTCCCTAGGCTACACCTTC. Amino acid sequence: CASSGGGGSLGYTF.

The chain carries TRBV7-9 and TRBJ2-2; 9 positions agree with TRBD2. The CDR3 has 18 residues. The V gene's germline CDR1 is SEHNR and CDR2 FQNEAQ (reference sequence). After removal of 4 bases from V and 5 bases from J, the junction contained 14 bases not matched to a gene. The CDR3 sequence is CASSSTLLRGGLTGELFF. CDR3 sequence (DNA): TGTGCCAGCAGCTCGACCCTCTTGCGGGGGGGGCTGACCGGGGAGCTGTTTTTT.

The sample holds one count of this clone. V and J are TRBV5-1 and TRBJ2-3; D not resolved. Germline CDR1 is SGHRS and CDR2 is YFSETQ. V was cut by 4 bases and J by 0 bases, with 3 bases left in between. The CDR3 has 12 amino acids. The CDR3 protein is CASSLSTDTQYF. The CDR3, as DNA: TGCGCCAGCAGCCTCAGCACAGATACGCAGTATTTT.

The V gene is TRBV19, the J gene TRBJ2-7; D remains unclear. Germline V CDR1 and CDR2: LNHDA, SQIVND (reference sequence). V shed 5 bases and J shed 5 bases, with 13 bases lying between them. The CDR3 loop spans 13 amino acids. CDR3 sequence: CASSLVFRDEQYF. The CDR3 DNA reads as TGTGCCAGTAGTCTCGTGTTCCGAGACGAGCAGTACTTC.

This chain links TRBV27 with TRBJ2-3; unclear D gene. Per germline, CDR1 MNHEY and CDR2 SMNVEV (reference sequence). This CDR3 has 15 amino acids. Trimming stripped 2 bases from V and 2 bases from J, with 11 bases between. CDR3 bases: TGTGCCAGCAGTTTACGAGAAACCATCACAGATACGCAGTATTTT. It translates to CASSLRETITDTQYF.

This chain links TRBV7-9 with TRBJ1-5; D remains unclear. V was cut by 5 bases and J by 11 bases, with 22 bases left in between. Germline values: CDR1 SEHNR, CDR2 FQNEAQ (reference sequence). This CDR3 is 15 amino acids long. The CDR3 loop is CASSPSLLGIGSQHF. CDR3 sequence (DNA): TGTGCCAGCAGCCCCTCCTTACTGGGTATCGGGTCCCAGCATTTT.

The CDR3 bases are TGTGCCAGCGGTCGGTGGAACACTGAAGCTTTCTTT. Its protein product is CASGRWNTEAFF. This sequence joins TRBV6-1 and TRBJ1-1; the D is unclear. Trimming removed 8 bases at V and 1 base at J, with 8 bases between. This CDR3 spans 12 amino acids. Per germline, CDR1 MNHNS and CDR2 SASEGT.

V is TRBV11-3 and J is TRBJ2-3, with D possibly TRBD2 on 6 matching bases. V lost 5 bases, J lost 5 bases, and 8 bases lay in between. CDR1 is SGHNT and CDR2 is YENEEA in the germline V gene. The CDR3 has 12 residues. CDR3: CASSGGGDTQYF. In DNA form, the CDR3 reads TGTGCCAGCAGCGGGGGAGGAGATACGCAGTATTTT.

The chain carries TRBV27 and TRBJ2-1, with 9 positions matching TRBD1. The CDR3 extends over 15 amino acids. The V gene end was trimmed by 8 bases and the J gene end by 8 bases; junction bases not matched to a gene: 13. Germline V CDR1 and CDR2: MNHEY, SMNVEV (reference sequence). CDR3 protein: CASGSDRGATDEQFF. The CDR3, as DNA: TGTGCCAGCGGATCGGACAGGGGAGCGACGGATGAGCAGTTCTTC.

The chain combines TRBV18 with TRBJ1-3; D is uncertain. Germline V gives CDR1 KGHSH, CDR2 LQKENI. V was shortened by 0 bases and J by 1 base, with 4 bases between the two germline ends. The CDR3 runs to 14 residues. CDR3 amino acids: CASSPPDSGNTIYF. The CDR3 DNA reads as TGTGCCAGCTCACCACCGGATTCTGGAAACACCATATATTTT.

This chain uses TRBV2 with TRBJ1-5; 7 bases fit TRBD1. The CDR3 contains 14 residues. The V gene's germline CDR1 is SNHLY and CDR2 FYNNEI. Unmatched junction bases numbered 4, after V lost 3 bases and J lost 5 bases. CDR3 loop: CASSDRDSYQPQHF. The CDR3 DNA follows: TGTGCCAGCAGTGACAGGGACAGTTATCAGCCCCAGCATTTT.

This clone was detected only a few times. J is TRBJ1-1 and V is TRBV19, with D unclear. Germline CDR1 and CDR2: LNHDA and SQIVND (reference sequence). This CDR3 has 13 amino acids. The V end was cut by 5 bases, the J end by 4 bases, with 11 bases between. The CDR3 sequence: CASSSQWGTEAFF. In DNA, the CDR3 is TGTGCCAGTAGTTCCCAGTGGGGCACTGAAGCTTTCTTT.